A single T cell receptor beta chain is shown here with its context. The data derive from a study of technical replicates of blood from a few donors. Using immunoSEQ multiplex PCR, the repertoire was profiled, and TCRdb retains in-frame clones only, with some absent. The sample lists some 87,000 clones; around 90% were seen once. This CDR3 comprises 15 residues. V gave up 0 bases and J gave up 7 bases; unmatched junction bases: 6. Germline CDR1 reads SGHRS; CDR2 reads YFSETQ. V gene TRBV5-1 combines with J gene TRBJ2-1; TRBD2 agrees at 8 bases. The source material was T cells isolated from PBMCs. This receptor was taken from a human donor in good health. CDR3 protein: CASSLVASGPNEQFF. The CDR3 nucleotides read TGCGCCAGCAGCTTGGTGGCTAGCGGGCCGAATGAGCAGTTCTTC.